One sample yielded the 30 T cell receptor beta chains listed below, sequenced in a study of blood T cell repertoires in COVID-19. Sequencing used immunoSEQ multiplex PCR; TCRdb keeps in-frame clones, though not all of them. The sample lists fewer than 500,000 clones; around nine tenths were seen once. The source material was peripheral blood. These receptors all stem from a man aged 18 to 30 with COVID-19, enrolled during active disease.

CDR3 DNA sequence: TGCGCCAGCAGCCCGATGGACAGGGGTACCGGGGAGCTGTTTTTT. As protein: CASSPMDRGTGELFF. The genes are TRBV5-1 and TRBJ2-2; 9 positions agree with TRBD1. The CDR3 loop spans 15 amino acids. The germline V gene encodes CDR1 SGHRS and CDR2 YFSETQ. After removal of 4 bases from V and 5 bases from J, the junction contained 6 bases not matched to a gene.

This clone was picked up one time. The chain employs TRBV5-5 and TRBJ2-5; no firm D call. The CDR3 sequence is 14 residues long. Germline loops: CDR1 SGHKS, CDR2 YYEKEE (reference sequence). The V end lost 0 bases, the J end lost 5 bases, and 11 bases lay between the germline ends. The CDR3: CASSLAWLGETQYF. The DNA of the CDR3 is TGTGCCAGCAGCTTGGCCTGGCTCGGGGAGACCCAGTACTTC.

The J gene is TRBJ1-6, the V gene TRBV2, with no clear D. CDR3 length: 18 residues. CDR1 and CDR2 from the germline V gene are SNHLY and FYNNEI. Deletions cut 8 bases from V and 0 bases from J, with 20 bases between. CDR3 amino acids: CASLPVPAESSYNSPLHF. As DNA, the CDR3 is TGTGCCAGCTTACCCGTCCCCGCCGAGAGCTCCTATAATTCACCCCTCCACTTT.

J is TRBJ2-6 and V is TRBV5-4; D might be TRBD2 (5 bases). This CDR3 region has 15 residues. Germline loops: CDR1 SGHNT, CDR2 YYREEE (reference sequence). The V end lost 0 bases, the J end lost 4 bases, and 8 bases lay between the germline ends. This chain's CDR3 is CASSLGGSGANVLTF. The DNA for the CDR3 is TGTGCCAGCAGCTTGGGAGGGTCCGGGGCCAACGTCCTGACTTTC.

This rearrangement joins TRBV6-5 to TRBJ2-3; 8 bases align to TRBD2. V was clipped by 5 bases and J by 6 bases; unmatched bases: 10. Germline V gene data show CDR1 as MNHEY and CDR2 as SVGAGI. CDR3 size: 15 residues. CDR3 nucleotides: TGTGCCAGCAGTCTGGCGGGGGGAAAAAAGGATACGCAGTATTTT. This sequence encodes CASSLAGGKKDTQYF.

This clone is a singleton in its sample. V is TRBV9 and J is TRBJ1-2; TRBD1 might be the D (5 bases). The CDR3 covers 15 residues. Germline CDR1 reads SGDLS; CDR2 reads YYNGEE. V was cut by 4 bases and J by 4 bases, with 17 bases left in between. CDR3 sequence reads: CASSTGTGSFYGYTF. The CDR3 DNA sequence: TGTGCCAGCAGCACCGGGACTGGGTCATTCTATGGCTACACCTTC.

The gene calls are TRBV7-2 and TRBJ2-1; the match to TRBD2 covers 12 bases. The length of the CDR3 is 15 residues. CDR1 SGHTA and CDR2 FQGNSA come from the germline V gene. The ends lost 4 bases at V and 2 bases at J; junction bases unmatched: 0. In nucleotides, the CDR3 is TGTGCCAGCAGCTCTAGCGGGGGGGCCTACAATGAGCAGTTCTTC. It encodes CASSSSGGAYNEQFF.

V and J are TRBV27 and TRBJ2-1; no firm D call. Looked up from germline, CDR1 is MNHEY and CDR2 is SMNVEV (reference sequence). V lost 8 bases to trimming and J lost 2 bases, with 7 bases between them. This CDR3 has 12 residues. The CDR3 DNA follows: TGTGCCAGCCATGACACCTACAATGAGCAGTTCTTC. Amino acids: CASHDTYNEQFF.

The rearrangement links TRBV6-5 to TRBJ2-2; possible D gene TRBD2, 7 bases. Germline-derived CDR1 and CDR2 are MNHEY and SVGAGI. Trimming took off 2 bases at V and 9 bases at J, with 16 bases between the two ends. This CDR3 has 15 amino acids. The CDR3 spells CASSYRGGGPRELFF. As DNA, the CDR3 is TGTGCCAGCAGTTACCGAGGGGGGGGGCCCCGGGAGCTGTTTTTT.

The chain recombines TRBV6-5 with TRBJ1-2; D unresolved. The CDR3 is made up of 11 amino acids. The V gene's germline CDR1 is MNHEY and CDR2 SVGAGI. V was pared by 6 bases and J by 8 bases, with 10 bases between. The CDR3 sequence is CASRRAQGYTF. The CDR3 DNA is TGTGCCAGCAGGAGGGCCCAAGGCTACACCTTC.

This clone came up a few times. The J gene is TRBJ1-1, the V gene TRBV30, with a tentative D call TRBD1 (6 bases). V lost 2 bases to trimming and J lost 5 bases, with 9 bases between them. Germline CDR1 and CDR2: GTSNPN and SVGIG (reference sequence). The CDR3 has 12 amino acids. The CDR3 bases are TGTGCCTGGAGTCCAGGGGATACTGAAGCTTTCTTT. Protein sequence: CAWSPGDTEAFF.

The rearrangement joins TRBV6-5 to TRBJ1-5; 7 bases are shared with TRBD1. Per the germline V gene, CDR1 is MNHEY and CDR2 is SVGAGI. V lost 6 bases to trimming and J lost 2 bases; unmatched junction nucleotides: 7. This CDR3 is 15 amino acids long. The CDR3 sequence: CASSKQGSGNQPQHF. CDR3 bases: TGTGCCAGCAGCAAACAGGGGAGTGGCAATCAGCCCCAGCATTTT.

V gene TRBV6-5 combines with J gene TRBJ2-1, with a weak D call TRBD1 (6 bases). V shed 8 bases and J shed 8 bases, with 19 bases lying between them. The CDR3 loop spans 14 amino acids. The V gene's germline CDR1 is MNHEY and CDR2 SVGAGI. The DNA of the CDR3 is TGTGCCAGCCGGGGTAACCTCCCAGGGGATGAGCAGTTCTTC. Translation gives CASRGNLPGDEQFF.

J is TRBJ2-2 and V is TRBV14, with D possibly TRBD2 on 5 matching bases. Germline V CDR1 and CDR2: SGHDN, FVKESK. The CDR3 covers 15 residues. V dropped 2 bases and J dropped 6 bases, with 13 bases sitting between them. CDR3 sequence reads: CASSQLLGSSGELFF. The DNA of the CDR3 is TGTGCCAGCAGCCAACTACTAGGTTCCTCCGGGGAGCTGTTTTTT.

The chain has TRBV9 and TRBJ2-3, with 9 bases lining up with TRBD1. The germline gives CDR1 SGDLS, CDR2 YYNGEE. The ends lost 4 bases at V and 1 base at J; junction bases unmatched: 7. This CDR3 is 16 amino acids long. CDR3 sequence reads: CASSPRTGVRTDTQYF. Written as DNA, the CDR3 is TGTGCCAGCAGCCCCCGGACAGGGGTTCGCACAGATACGCAGTATTTT.

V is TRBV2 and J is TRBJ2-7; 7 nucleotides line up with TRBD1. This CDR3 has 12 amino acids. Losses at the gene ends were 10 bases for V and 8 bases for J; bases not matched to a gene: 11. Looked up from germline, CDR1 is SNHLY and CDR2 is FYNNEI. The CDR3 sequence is CATGDRPFKQYF. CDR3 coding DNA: TGTGCCACCGGGGACAGACCCTTTAAGCAGTACTTC.

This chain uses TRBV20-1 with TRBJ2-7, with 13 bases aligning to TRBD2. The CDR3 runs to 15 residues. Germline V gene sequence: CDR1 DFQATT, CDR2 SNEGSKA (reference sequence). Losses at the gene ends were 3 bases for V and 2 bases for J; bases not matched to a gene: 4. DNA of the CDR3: TGCAGTGCTAGTCCGGGACTAGCGGGAACCTACGAGCAGTACTTC. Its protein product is CSASPGLAGTYEQYF.

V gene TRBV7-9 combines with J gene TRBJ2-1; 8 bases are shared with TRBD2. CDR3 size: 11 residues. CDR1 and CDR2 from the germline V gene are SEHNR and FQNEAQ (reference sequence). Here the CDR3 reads CALSGSGGGFF. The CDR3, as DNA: TGTGCTCTCTCCGGCAGCGGGGGCGGGTTCTTC.

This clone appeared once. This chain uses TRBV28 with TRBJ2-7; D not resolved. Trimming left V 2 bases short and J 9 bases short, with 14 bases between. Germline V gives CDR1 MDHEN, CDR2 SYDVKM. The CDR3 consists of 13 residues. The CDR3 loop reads CASSLDTGSGQYF. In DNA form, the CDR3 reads TGTGCCAGCAGTTTAGACACTGGATCTGGGCAGTACTTC.

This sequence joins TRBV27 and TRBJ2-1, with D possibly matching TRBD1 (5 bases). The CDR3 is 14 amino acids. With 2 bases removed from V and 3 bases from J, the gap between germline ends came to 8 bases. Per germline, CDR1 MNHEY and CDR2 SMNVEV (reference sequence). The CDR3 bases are TGTGCCAGCAGTTTAATGGACAACTACAATGAGCAGTTCTTC. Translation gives CASSLMDNYNEQFF.

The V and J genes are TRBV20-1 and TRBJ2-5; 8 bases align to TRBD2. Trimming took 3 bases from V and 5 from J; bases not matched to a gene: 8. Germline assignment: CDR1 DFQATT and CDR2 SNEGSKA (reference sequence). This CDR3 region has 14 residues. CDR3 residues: CSASTSPGGETQYF. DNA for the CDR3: TGCAGTGCTAGTACGAGTCCGGGGGGGGAGACCCAGTACTTC.

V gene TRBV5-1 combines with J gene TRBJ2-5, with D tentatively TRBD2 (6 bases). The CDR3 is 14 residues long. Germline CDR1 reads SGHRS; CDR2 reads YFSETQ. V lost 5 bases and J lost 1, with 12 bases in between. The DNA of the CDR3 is TGCGCCAGCAGAGAAACGGGAGTCCAAGAGACCCAGTACTTC. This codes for CASRETGVQETQYF.

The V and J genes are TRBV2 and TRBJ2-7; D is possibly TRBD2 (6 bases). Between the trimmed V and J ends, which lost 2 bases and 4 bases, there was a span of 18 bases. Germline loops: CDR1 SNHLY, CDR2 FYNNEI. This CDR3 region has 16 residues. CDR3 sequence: CASSELPGGVYYEQYF. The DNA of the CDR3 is TGTGCCAGCAGTGAATTGCCTGGCGGGGTATATTACGAGCAGTACTTC.

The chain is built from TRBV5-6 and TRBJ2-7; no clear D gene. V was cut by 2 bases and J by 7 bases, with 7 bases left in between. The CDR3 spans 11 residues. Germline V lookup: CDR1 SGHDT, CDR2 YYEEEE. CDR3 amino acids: CASSFQWEQYF. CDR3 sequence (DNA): TGTGCCAGCAGCTTCCAGTGGGAGCAGTACTTC.

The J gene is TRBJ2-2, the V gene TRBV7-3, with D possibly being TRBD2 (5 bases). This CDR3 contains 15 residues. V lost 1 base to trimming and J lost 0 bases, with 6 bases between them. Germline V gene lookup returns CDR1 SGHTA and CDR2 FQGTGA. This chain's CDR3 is CASSLRAANTGELFF. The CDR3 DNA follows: TGTGCCAGCAGCTTAAGAGCGGCGAACACCGGGGAGCTGTTTTTT. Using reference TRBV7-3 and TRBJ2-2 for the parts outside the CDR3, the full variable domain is GAGVSQTPSNKVTEKGKYVELRCDPISGHTALYWYRQSLGQGPEFLIYFQGTGAADDSGLPNDRFFAVRPEGSVSTLKIQRTERGDSAVYLCASSLRAANTGELFFGEGSRLTVL.

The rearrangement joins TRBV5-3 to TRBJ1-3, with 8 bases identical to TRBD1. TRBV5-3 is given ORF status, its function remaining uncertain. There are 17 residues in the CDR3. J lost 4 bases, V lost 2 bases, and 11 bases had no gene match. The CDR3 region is CARSLGQGAPSGNTIYF. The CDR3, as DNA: TGTGCCAGAAGCTTAGGGCAGGGGGCGCCTAGCGGAAACACCATATATTTT.

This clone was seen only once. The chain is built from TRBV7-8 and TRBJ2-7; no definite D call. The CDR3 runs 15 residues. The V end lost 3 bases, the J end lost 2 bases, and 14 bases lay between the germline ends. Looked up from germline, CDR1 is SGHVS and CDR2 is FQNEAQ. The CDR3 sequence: CASSLSQVMTYEQYF. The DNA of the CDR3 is TGTGCCAGCAGCTTGAGTCAGGTCATGACCTACGAGCAGTACTTC.

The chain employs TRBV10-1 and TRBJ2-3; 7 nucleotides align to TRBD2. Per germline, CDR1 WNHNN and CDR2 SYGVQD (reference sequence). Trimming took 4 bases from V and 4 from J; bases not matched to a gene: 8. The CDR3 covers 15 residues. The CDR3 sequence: CASSAMAGVADTQYF. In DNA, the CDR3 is TGCGCCAGCAGTGCCATGGCGGGAGTGGCAGATACGCAGTATTTT.

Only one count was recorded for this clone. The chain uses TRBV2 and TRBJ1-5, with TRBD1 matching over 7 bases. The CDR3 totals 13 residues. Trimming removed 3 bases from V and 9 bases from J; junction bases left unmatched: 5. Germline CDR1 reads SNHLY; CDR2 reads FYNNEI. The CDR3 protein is CASSDTGVRPQHF. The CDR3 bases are TGTGCCAGCAGTGATACAGGGGTACGGCCCCAGCATTTT. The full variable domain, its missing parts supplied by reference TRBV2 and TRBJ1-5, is EPEVTQTPSHQVTQMGQEVILRCVPISNHLYFYWYRQILGQKVEFLVSFYNNEISEKSEIFDDQFSVERPDGSNFTLKIRSTKLEDSAMYFCASSDTGVRPQHFGDGTRLSIL.

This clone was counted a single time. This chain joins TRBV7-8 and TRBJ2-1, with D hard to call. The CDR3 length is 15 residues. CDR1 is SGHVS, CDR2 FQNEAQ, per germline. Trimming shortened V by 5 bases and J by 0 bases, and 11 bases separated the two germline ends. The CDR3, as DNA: TGTGCCAGCAGCACCCAGAAAAGCTCCTACAATGAGCAGTTCTTC. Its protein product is CASSTQKSSYNEQFF.